This T cell receptor beta chain stems from a study of blood T cell repertoires in COVID-19. Background on the study: Acute-phase and convalescent COVID-19 samples originated in the United States, Italy and Spain.

This clone was seen only a few times. Original data processing: Reference gene primer amplification yielded estimated nucleated cell counts. Sequencing was performed with immunoSEQ multiplex PCR; in TCRdb, only in-frame clones are kept and a portion is missing. V and J calls and clone size come straight from that table; D and trimming were deduced from the DNA. The sample contains fewer than 250,000 clones, around 89% of which appear only once. The germline gives CDR1 MNHEY, CDR2 SVGEGT. V was cut by 1 base and J by 11 bases, with 11 bases left in between. CDR3 length: 12 amino acids. The study drew participants aged roughly 18 to 95 years from approximately 25 US areas. Participants in the exposed group had met a COVID-19 case in the 2 weeks before joining the study.

The V gene is TRBV6-2 or TRBV6-3, the J gene TRBJ1-1; possible D gene TRBD1, 6 bases. The sequence was obtained from a man aged 45 to 65 who had been exposed to COVID-19. The specimen was PBMCs or T cells enriched from blood (not recorded which). The CDR3 here is CASSYFAGAAFF. The CDR3 bases are TGTGCCAGCAGTTACTTCGCAGGGGCGGCTTTCTTT.